The 25 T cell receptor beta chains below come from one sample, sequenced in a study of cytomegalovirus exposure and HLA in healthy donors. The table came from immunoSEQ multiplex PCR; TCRdb's copy has only in-frame clones and leaves some out. The table shows roughly 130,000 clones, with 88% occurring only once. The sequencing input was PBMCs. Source of these receptors: a man aged 25-45 years in good health and CMV-seronegative.

The chain joins TRBV6-1 to TRBJ2-7, with a tentative D call TRBD2 (5 bases). The CDR3 loop spans 13 amino acids. Germline V CDR1 and CDR2: MNHNS, SASEGT. Trimming left V 1 base short and J 9 bases short, with 13 bases between. CDR3 in amino acids: CASSEGWEQGQYF. Written as DNA, the CDR3 is TGTGCCAGCAGTGAAGGCTGGGAGCAAGGGCAGTACTTC.

This clone was counted once. V usage is TRBV19 and J usage is TRBJ2-1; 7 bases align to TRBD2. This CDR3 has 13 amino acids. Germline assignment: CDR1 LNHDA and CDR2 SQIVND (reference sequence). The ends lost 3 bases at V and 7 bases at J; junction bases unmatched: 3. This chain's CDR3 is CASSMRESNEQFF. DNA of the CDR3: TGTGCCAGTAGTATGCGGGAGTCAAATGAGCAGTTCTTC.

DNA for the CDR3: TGTGCCACCAGCAATTCGGCCGCGGGAGTAAGAAACACCGGGGAGCTGTTTTTT. Translation gives CATSNSAAGVRNTGELFF. The chain combines TRBV15 with TRBJ2-2; 7 bases line up with TRBD2. The trim removed 4 bases at V and 2 bases at J, leaving 13 bases unmatched. In germline, CDR1 is LNHNV, CDR2 YYDKDF (reference sequence). The CDR3 extends over 18 amino acids.

This clone was observed a handful of times. The CDR3 nucleotides read TGTGCCAGCAGTGGGACAGGGGGCACAGATACGCAGTATTTT. It is translated as CASSGTGGTDTQYF. This chain uses TRBV6-4 with TRBJ2-3, with TRBD1 matching over 9 bases. Germline CDR1 MRHNA, CDR2 SNTAGT. V dropped 4 bases and J dropped 1; count of bases not matched to a gene: 0. The CDR3 has 14 residues.

The chain links TRBV4-1 to TRBJ2-3; 7 bases align to TRBD2. Losses at the gene ends were 1 base for V and 14 bases for J; bases not matched to a gene: 9. The CDR3 spans 13 residues. Germline V gives CDR1 MGHRA, CDR2 YSYEKL. The CDR3 loop reads CASSQVRDYSPYF. CDR3 sequence (DNA): TGCGCCAGCAGCCAAGTCCGGGACTACTCTCCGTATTTT.

This clone was picked up one time. The chain carries TRBV11-2 and TRBJ2-7; D is unclear. This CDR3 contains 17 residues. The germline V gene has CDR1 SGHAT and CDR2 FQNNGV. V dropped 7 bases and J dropped 0 bases, with 22 bases sitting between them. The CDR3 loop is CASNYEINRVPSYEQYF. The CDR3 DNA is TGTGCCAGCAACTATGAGATAAACCGGGTTCCCTCCTACGAGCAGTACTTC.

This clone was seen just once. J is TRBJ1-2 and V is TRBV29-1; D remains unclear. Between the trimmed V and J ends, which lost 8 bases and 8 bases, there was a span of 15 bases. CDR1 and CDR2 (germline): SQVTM, ANQGSEA. This CDR3 region has 11 residues. The CDR3 loop is CSSDKRAGYTF. As DNA, the CDR3 is TGCAGCTCCGATAAGAGGGCGGGCTACACCTTC.

The chain uses TRBV19 and TRBJ2-7; a weak D match, TRBD1 (6 bases). Trimming removed 0 bases at V and 3 bases at J, with 9 bases between. Per germline, CDR1 LNHDA and CDR2 SQIVND (reference sequence). CDR3 length: 14 residues. CDR3 sequence (DNA): TGTGCCAGTAGTATAGATCAGGGGAACTACGAGCAGTACTTC. Amino acid sequence: CASSIDQGNYEQYF.

This chain joins TRBV5-6 and TRBJ2-5, with TRBD2 matching over 10 bases. Germline lookup yields CDR1 SGHDT and CDR2 YYEEEE. This CDR3 is built from 15 residues. V lost 5 bases, J lost 5 bases, and 9 bases stayed unmatched. DNA of the CDR3: TGTGCCAGCAGTTATGGGACTAGCGTACGGGAGACCCAGTACTTC. It encodes CASSYGTSVRETQYF. The whole variable domain, remainder taken from reference TRBV5-6 and TRBJ2-5, is DAGVTQSPTHLIKTRGQQVTLRCSPKSGHDTVSWYQQALGQGPQFIFQYYEEEERQRGNFPDRFSGHQFPNYSSELNVNALLLGDSALYLCASSYGTSVRETQYFGPGTRLLVL.

This chain uses TRBV19 with TRBJ1-1; D perhaps matches TRBD1 (5 bases). V lost 0 bases, J lost 10 bases, and 15 bases lay in between. This CDR3 is built from 14 residues. Germline values: CDR1 LNHDA, CDR2 SQIVND (reference sequence). The CDR3 DNA is TGTGCCAGTAGTATAGATCAACAGGCTCGAGGAGCTTTCTTT. Amino acids: CASSIDQQARGAFF.

The chain recombines TRBV18 with TRBJ2-5, with a possible D match to TRBD2 (5 bases). The ends were cut back, 6 bases at V and 5 bases at J, with 16 bases in the middle. Germline loops: CDR1 KGHSH, CDR2 LQKENI. The CDR3 runs 14 residues. This CDR3 is CASSPTRRFETQYF. The CDR3 DNA sequence: TGTGCCAGCTCGCCAACTAGACGGTTTGAGACCCAGTACTTC.

The chain recombines TRBV13 with TRBJ2-3; the match to TRBD1 covers 8 bases. V shed 0 bases and J 2 bases; nucleotides not matched to a gene: 7. This CDR3 comprises 17 residues. CDR1 and CDR2 from the germline V gene are PRHDT and FYEKMQ (reference sequence). Here the CDR3 reads CASSLGMRTGNTDTQYF. CDR3 in DNA: TGTGCCAGCAGCTTAGGCATGAGGACAGGGAACACAGATACGCAGTATTTT.

V is TRBV6-5 and J is TRBJ1-1; TRBD1 is a possible D gene (6 bases). The CDR3 totals 14 residues. The germline gives CDR1 MNHEY, CDR2 SVGAGI. V shed 2 bases and J shed 1 base, with 8 bases lying between them. This CDR3 reads CASSYEDRNTEAFF. The CDR3 DNA reads TGTGCCAGCAGTTACGAGGACAGGAACACTGAAGCTTTCTTT.

The chain uses TRBV4-3 and TRBJ1-5; the D is unclear. Deletions cut 0 bases from V and 4 bases from J, with 7 bases between. The germline V gene encodes CDR1 LGHNA and CDR2 YSLEER. The CDR3 has 14 residues. CDR3 in DNA: TGCGCCAGCAGCCAAGAGGGCGGGAATCAGCCCCAGCATTTT. Its translation is CASSQEGGNQPQHF.

The chain joins TRBV2 to TRBJ2-2; D perhaps matches TRBD2 (6 bases). The germline V and J ends were trimmed by 7 bases and 6 bases, with 21 bases remaining between them. There are 16 residues in the CDR3. Germline V gene lookup returns CDR1 SNHLY and CDR2 FYNNEI. The CDR3 here is CASMPRLARGAGELFF. The CDR3 bases are TGTGCCAGCATGCCCCGGCTAGCGAGAGGCGCCGGGGAGCTGTTTTTT.

On this clone itself: This same CDR3 is encoded by further DNA sequences in the sample. The chain uses TRBV5-1 and TRBJ1-1; tentatively, D is TRBD1 (6 bases). The V end lost 2 bases, the J end lost 0 bases, and 11 bases lay between the germline ends. CDR3 size: 15 residues. Looked up from germline, CDR1 is SGHRS and CDR2 is YFSETQ. In nucleotides, the CDR3 is TGCGCCAGCAGCTTCGGGGGGGCGATGAACACTGAAGCTTTCTTT. This encodes CASSFGGAMNTEAFF.

V is TRBV7-9 and J is TRBJ2-3; 8 nucleotides line up with TRBD2. Germline V lookup: CDR1 SEHNR, CDR2 FQNEAQ (reference sequence). The CDR3 is made up of 13 amino acids. V dropped 7 bases and J dropped 6; count of bases not matched to a gene: 6. CDR3 DNA sequence: TGTGCCAGCACCCCCTCGGGGGGGGATACGCAGTATTTT. Its protein is CASTPSGGDTQYF.

The chain has TRBV7-2 and TRBJ1-1, with 7 bases lining up with TRBD1. The junction had 5 bases not matched to a gene; V was cut back by 3 bases and J by 7 bases. Germline-derived CDR1 and CDR2 are SGHTA and FQGNSA. This CDR3 contains 13 residues. CDR3 region: CASSLTGSDEAFF. For the CDR3, the DNA is TGTGCCAGCAGCTTGACAGGGTCGGATGAAGCTTTCTTT.

The chain combines TRBV4-2 with TRBJ1-5; D is possibly TRBD1 (5 bases). The CDR3 loop spans 16 amino acids. Germline CDR1 reads LGHNA; CDR2 reads YNFKEQ. V shed 0 bases and J shed 0 bases, with 9 bases lying between them. The CDR3 region is CASSQEGDYSNQPQHF. The DNA of the CDR3 is TGTGCCAGCAGCCAAGAGGGGGACTATAGCAATCAGCCCCAGCATTTT.

V and J are TRBV19 and TRBJ2-7, with D maybe TRBD1 (6 bases). CDR1 is LNHDA and CDR2 is SQIVND in the germline V gene (reference sequence). This CDR3 spans 13 amino acids. Trimming left V 3 bases short and J 1 base short, with 7 bases between. The chain's CDR3 is CASSIDRSYEQYF. In DNA, the CDR3 is TGTGCCAGTAGTATCGACAGGTCCTACGAGCAGTACTTC.

V gene TRBV29-1 combines with J gene TRBJ2-1, with TRBD2 matching over 8 bases. The germline V gene has CDR1 SQVTM and CDR2 ANQGSEA. V shed 7 bases, J shed 10 bases, and the junction held 15 bases outside the gene matches. The CDR3 sequence is 14 residues long. This CDR3 reads CSAEGSGEVREQFF. The CDR3 nucleotides are TGCAGCGCCGAGGGTAGCGGGGAGGTCAGGGAGCAGTTCTTC.

The chain joins TRBV5-6 to TRBJ1-2, with 7 bases aligning to TRBD1. The CDR3 is 13 amino acids. J lost 7 bases, V lost 10 bases, and 13 bases had no gene match. Germline V gives CDR1 SGHDT, CDR2 YYEEEE. The CDR3 sequence: CAGTTGEHSGYTF. The CDR3, as DNA: TGTGCCGGGACAACAGGGGAACATTCTGGCTACACCTTC.

The genes are TRBV7-8 and TRBJ1-6, with D tentatively TRBD1 (6 bases). This CDR3 is built from 15 residues. Trimming took off 2 bases at V and 7 bases at J, with 12 bases between the two ends. Germline CDR1 is SGHVS and CDR2 is FQNEAQ. CDR3 sequence: CASSLPTGINSPLHF. The CDR3 DNA follows: TGTGCCAGCAGCTTACCGACAGGAATAAATTCACCCCTCCACTTT. Combining the CDR3 with reference TRBV7-8 and TRBJ1-6 gives the whole variable domain GAGVSQSPRYKVAKRGQDVALRCDPISGHVSLFWYQQALGQGPEFLTYFQNEAQLDKSGLPSDRFFAERPEGSVSTLKIQRTQQEDSAVYLCASSLPTGINSPLHFGNGTRLTVT.

The genes are TRBV21-1 and TRBJ1-1. TRBV21-1 is flagged as a pseudogene. The CDR3 spans 16 residues. The CDR3 sequence: CASSKRRRVENTEAFF. DNA for the CDR3: TGTGCCAGCAGCAAGCGGAGGAGGGTCGAGAACACTGAAGCTTTCTTT.

This chain connects TRBV11-2 to TRBJ1-2, with 7 bases aligning to TRBD1. V gave up 5 bases and J gave up 7 bases; unmatched junction bases: 7. The CDR3 has 13 amino acids. The germline CDR1 and CDR2 sequences are SGHAT and FQNNGV. In DNA, the CDR3 is TGTGCCAGCAGCCCAGGGGGACGAGGTGGCTACACCTTC. This codes for CASSPGGRGGYTF.